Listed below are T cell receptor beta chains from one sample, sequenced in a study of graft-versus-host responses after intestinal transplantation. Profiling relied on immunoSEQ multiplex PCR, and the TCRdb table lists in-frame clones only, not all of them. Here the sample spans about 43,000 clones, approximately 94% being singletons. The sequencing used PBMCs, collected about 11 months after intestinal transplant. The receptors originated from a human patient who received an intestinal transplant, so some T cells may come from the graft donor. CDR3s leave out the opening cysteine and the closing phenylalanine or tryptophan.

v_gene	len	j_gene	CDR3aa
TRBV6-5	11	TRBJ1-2	ASSASGNYGYT
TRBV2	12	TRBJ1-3	AQGAPLSGNTIY
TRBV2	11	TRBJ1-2	ASSAVTVYGYT
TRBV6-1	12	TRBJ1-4	ASNRGQGYEKLF
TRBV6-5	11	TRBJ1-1	ASSYTYSHGAF
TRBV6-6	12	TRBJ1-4	ASSPGATNEKLF
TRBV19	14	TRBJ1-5	ASSIAQGAGNQPQH
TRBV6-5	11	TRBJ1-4	ASSFGTPEKLF
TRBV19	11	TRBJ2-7	ASSIGTGDEQY
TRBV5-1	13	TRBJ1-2	ASSAPGQKFRGYT
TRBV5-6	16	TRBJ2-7	ASSLAGSRTSPAYEQY
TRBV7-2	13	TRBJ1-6	ASSLDRGRNSPLH
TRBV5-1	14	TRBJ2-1	ASSSPIGTAYNEQF
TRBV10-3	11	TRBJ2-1	AISEPGGPEQF
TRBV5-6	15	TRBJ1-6	ASASKGVSSYNSPLH
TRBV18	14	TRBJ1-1	ASSPRDRSMNTEAF
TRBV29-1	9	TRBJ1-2	SVTELYGYT